Here is one TCR beta chain with its context. Antigen: not known. These data are taken from a study of shared clonotypes between healthy human individuals. Study-wide results and limits: In contrast to clonotypes shared by all four donors, non-shared clonotypes had lower generation probabilities.

TCRdb keeps only in-frame clones here, not all; method: immunoSEQ multiplex PCR. The sample consists of 2 million to 2.5 million clones, 80% to 95% of them appearing once. The ends were cut back, 8 bases at V and 8 bases at J, with 12 bases in the middle. The CDR3 spans 11 residues. Germline V gene data show CDR1 as MNHNS and CDR2 as SASEGT. The V call is TRBV6-1, the J call TRBJ1-2; D uncertain. The source is a man younger than 30 in good health. Some clones in this sample may be carry-over from other donors' samples. The sequencing sample was made of naive CD4+ T cells from PBMCs. Specified subset: CD45RA+ positively selected. The CDR3 spells CASDLADGYTF. DNA for the CDR3: TGTGCCAGCGACTTGGCTGACGGCTACACCTTC.